The rows below give T cell receptor beta chains drawn from one sample of a study of cytomegalovirus exposure and HLA in healthy donors. The method was immunoSEQ multiplex PCR; TCRdb's version includes in-frame clones alone and lacks a portion of them. The sample carries some 180,000 clones, about 69% recorded once. Sequencing used PBMCs. Every receptor here comes from a male donor in good health and CMV-seronegative. CDR3s include the opening cysteine and the closing phenylalanine or tryptophan. Each record gives: clone size, J gene, D gene, V gene, CDR3 protein, CDR3 DNA. D genes are given only for firm matches. Clone size, where shown, is once, few, many, or a class for clones that have expanded.

clone_size: few; j_call: TRBJ1-1; d_call: TRBD1; v_call: TRBV19; cdr3_aa: CASKSGGNTEAFF; cdr3_nt: TGTGCCAGTAAGTCAGGGGGGAACACTGAAGCTTTCTTT
clone_size: few; j_call: TRBJ1-1; d_call: .; v_call: TRBV6-6; cdr3_aa: CASSRGQSVMNTEAFF; cdr3_nt: TGTGCCAGCAGTCGTGGACAGTCGGTCATGAACACTGAAGCTTTCTTT
clone_size: .; j_call: TRBJ1-5; d_call: TRBD1; v_call: TRBV19; cdr3_aa: CAANRGRGQPQHF; cdr3_nt: TGTGCCGCTAACAGGGGGCGAGGGCAGCCCCAGCATTTT
clone_size: .; j_call: TRBJ1-2; d_call: .; v_call: TRBV7-3; cdr3_aa: CASSLGSGYGYTF; cdr3_nt: TGTGCCAGCAGCTTAGGTTCAGGCTATGGCTACACCTTC
clone_size: .; j_call: TRBJ1-5; d_call: .; v_call: TRBV6-6; cdr3_aa: CATKGGNQPQHF; cdr3_nt: TGTGCCACAAAAGGGGGCAATCAGCCCCAGCATTTT
clone_size: .; j_call: TRBJ2-2; d_call: .; v_call: TRBV7-9; cdr3_aa: CASSPPHSTGELFF; cdr3_nt: TGTGCCAGCAGCCCCCCCCACAGTACCGGGGAGCTGTTTTTT
clone_size: .; j_call: TRBJ2-2; d_call: TRBD1; v_call: TRBV16; cdr3_aa: CASSQFGQGPTGELFF; cdr3_nt: TGTGCCAGCAGCCAATTCGGACAGGGTCCAACCGGGGAGCTGTTTTTT
clone_size: few; j_call: TRBJ2-7; d_call: .; v_call: TRBV7-9; cdr3_aa: CASSLANGVSYEQYF; cdr3_nt: TGTGCCAGCAGCTTAGCGAACGGGGTCTCCTACGAGCAGTACTTC
clone_size: .; j_call: TRBJ2-1; d_call: TRBD2; v_call: TRBV30; cdr3_aa: CAWKSGGSYNEQFF; cdr3_nt: TGTGCCTGGAAAAGCGGGGGTTCCTACAATGAGCAGTTCTTC
clone_size: few; j_call: TRBJ1-5; d_call: TRBD1; v_call: TRBV28; cdr3_aa: CASTLTGGFNQPQHF; cdr3_nt: TGTGCCAGCACCCTGACAGGGGGATTCAATCAGCCCCAGCATTTT
clone_size: few; j_call: TRBJ1-2; d_call: .; v_call: TRBV5-1; cdr3_aa: CASSWADAPNYGYTF; cdr3_nt: TGCGCCAGCAGCTGGGCCGACGCGCCTAACTATGGCTACACCTTC
clone_size: .; j_call: TRBJ2-7; d_call: TRBD1; v_call: TRBV29-1; cdr3_aa: CSVDTAGGDEQYF; cdr3_nt: TGCAGCGTTGATACGGCAGGGGGCGACGAGCAGTACTTC
clone_size: .; j_call: TRBJ1-5; d_call: .; v_call: TRBV6-6; cdr3_aa: CASSYTGRGQPQHF; cdr3_nt: TGTGCCAGCAGTTACACAGGGAGGGGGCAGCCCCAGCATTTT
clone_size: few; j_call: TRBJ2-7; d_call: .; v_call: TRBV19; cdr3_aa: CASSILGATYEQYF; cdr3_nt: TGTGCCAGTAGTATTTTAGGGGCGACTTACGAGCAGTACTTC
clone_size: .; j_call: TRBJ2-1; d_call: .; v_call: TRBV6-4; cdr3_aa: CASSDSWGSSYNEQFF; cdr3_nt: TGTGCCAGCAGTGACTCGTGGGGCAGCTCCTACAATGAGCAGTTCTTC
clone_size: .; j_call: TRBJ2-7; d_call: TRBD2; v_call: TRBV7-9; cdr3_aa: CSSSLGLAGVPYEQYF; cdr3_nt: TGTTCCAGCAGCTTAGGGCTAGCGGGAGTCCCCTACGAGCAGTACTTC
clone_size: .; j_call: TRBJ1-1; d_call: .; v_call: TRBV6-5; cdr3_aa: CASSYSSAADTEAFF; cdr3_nt: TGTGCCAGCAGTTACTCGAGTGCCGCCGACACTGAAGCTTTCTTT
clone_size: .; j_call: TRBJ1-2; d_call: TRBD1; v_call: TRBV11-1; cdr3_aa: CASSSYRTGPNYGYTF; cdr3_nt: TGTGCCAGCAGCTCTTACCGGACAGGGCCTAACTATGGCTACACCTTC
clone_size: .; j_call: TRBJ1-5; d_call: TRBD1; v_call: TRBV4-1; cdr3_aa: CASSHLPDRFSNSNQPQHF; cdr3_nt: TGCGCCAGCAGCCACCTCCCGGACAGGTTTTCGAATAGCAATCAGCCCCAGCATTTT
clone_size: .; j_call: TRBJ1-2; d_call: .; v_call: TRBV5-1; cdr3_aa: CASSLDRFIYGYTF; cdr3_nt: TGCGCCAGCAGCTTGGACAGGTTTATCTATGGCTACACCTTC
clone_size: .; j_call: TRBJ2-5; d_call: .; v_call: TRBV6-5; cdr3_aa: CASTTPTSPETQYF; cdr3_nt: TGTGCCAGCACAACACCGACTAGTCCAGAGACCCAGTACTTC
clone_size: .; j_call: TRBJ1-6; d_call: .; v_call: TRBV21-1; cdr3_aa: CASTFNVSSYNSPLHF; cdr3_nt: TGTGCCAGCACCTTCAATGTGAGCTCCTATAATTCACCCCTCCACTTT
clone_size: few; j_call: TRBJ1-5; d_call: .; v_call: TRBV28; cdr3_aa: CASSLQGQPQHF; cdr3_nt: TGTGCCAGCAGTTTACAGGGTCAGCCCCAGCATTTT
clone_size: .; j_call: TRBJ2-5; d_call: .; v_call: TRBV6-1; cdr3_aa: CASSQRETQYF; cdr3_nt: TGTGCCAGCTCCCAGAGGGAGACCCAGTACTTC
clone_size: .; j_call: TRBJ2-7; d_call: TRBD1; v_call: TRBV7-2; cdr3_aa: CASSFRLGTVSYEQYF; cdr3_nt: TGTGCCAGCAGCTTTCGTTTGGGGACAGTTTCCTACGAGCAGTACTTC
clone_size: .; j_call: TRBJ2-1; d_call: TRBD1; v_call: TRBV9; cdr3_aa: CASSGPLTGDPSNEQFF; cdr3_nt: TGTGCCAGCAGCGGACCCCTAACAGGGGACCCCTCTAATGAGCAGTTCTTC
clone_size: .; j_call: TRBJ1-1; d_call: .; v_call: TRBV19; cdr3_aa: CASTWSASSEAFF; cdr3_nt: TGTGCCAGTACCTGGAGTGCGAGTAGTGAAGCTTTCTTT
clone_size: few; j_call: TRBJ1-5; d_call: .; v_call: TRBV30; cdr3_aa: CAWSKGQGNQPQHF; cdr3_nt: TGTGCCTGGAGTAAGGGACAAGGAAATCAGCCCCAGCATTTT
clone_size: .; j_call: TRBJ1-2; d_call: TRBD1; v_call: TRBV15; cdr3_aa: CATSRDPRQGASYTF; cdr3_nt: TGTGCCACCAGCAGAGATCCCCGGCAGGGGGCTAGCTACACCTTC
clone_size: .; j_call: TRBJ1-2; d_call: .; v_call: TRBV30; cdr3_aa: CAWRANHYGYTF; cdr3_nt: TGTGCCTGGAGAGCCAACCACTATGGCTACACCTTC
clone_size: .; j_call: TRBJ2-1; d_call: .; v_call: TRBV28; cdr3_aa: CASRPGGEGGNEQFF; cdr3_nt: TGTGCCAGCAGGCCCGGGGGAGAGGGTGGTAATGAGCAGTTCTTC
clone_size: .; j_call: TRBJ1-2; d_call: .; v_call: TRBV19; cdr3_aa: CAGSSGSPDGYTF; cdr3_nt: TGTGCCGGGTCGTCGGGGTCTCCGGATGGCTACACCTTC
clone_size: .; j_call: TRBJ2-7; d_call: .; v_call: TRBV19; cdr3_aa: CASSPGLSADEQYF; cdr3_nt: TGTGCCAGTAGTCCCGGTCTATCCGCGGACGAGCAGTACTTC